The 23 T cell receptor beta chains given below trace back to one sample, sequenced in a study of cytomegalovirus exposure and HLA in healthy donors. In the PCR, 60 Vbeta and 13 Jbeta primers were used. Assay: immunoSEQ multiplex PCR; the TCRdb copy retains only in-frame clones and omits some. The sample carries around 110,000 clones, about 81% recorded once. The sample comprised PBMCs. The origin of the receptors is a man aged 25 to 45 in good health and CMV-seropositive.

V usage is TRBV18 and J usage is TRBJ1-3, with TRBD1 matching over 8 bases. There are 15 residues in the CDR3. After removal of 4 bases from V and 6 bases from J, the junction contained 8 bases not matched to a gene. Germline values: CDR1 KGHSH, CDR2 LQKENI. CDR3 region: CASSRPGGLENTIYF. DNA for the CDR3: TGTGCCAGCTCACGTCCAGGGGGCCTCGAAAACACCATATATTTT.

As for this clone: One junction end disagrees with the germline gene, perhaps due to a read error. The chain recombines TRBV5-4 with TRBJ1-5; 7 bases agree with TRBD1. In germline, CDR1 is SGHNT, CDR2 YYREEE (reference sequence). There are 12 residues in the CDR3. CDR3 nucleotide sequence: TGCGCCGTGCTCAGGGGGAATCAGCCCCAGCATTTT. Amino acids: CAVLRGNQPQHF.

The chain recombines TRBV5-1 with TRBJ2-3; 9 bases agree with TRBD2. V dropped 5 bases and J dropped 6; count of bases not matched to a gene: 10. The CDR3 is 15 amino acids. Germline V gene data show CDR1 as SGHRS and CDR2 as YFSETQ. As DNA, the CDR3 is TGCGCCAGCAGTAATGCTGCGGGGGGGCTTGATACGCAGTATTTT. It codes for CASSNAAGGLDTQYF. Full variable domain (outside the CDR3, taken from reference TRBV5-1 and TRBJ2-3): KAGVTQTPRYLIKTRGQQVTLSCSPISGHRSVSWYQQTPGQGLQFLFEYFSETQRNKGNFPGRFSGRQFSNSRSEMNVSTLELGDSALYLCASSNAAGGLDTQYFGPGTRLTVL.

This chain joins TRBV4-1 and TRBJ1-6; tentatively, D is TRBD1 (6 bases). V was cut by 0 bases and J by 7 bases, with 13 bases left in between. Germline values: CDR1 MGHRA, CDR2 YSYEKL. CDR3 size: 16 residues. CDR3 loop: CASSQDDRSWNSPLHF. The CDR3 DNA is TGCGCCAGCAGCCAAGATGACAGGTCGTGGAATTCACCCCTCCACTTT.

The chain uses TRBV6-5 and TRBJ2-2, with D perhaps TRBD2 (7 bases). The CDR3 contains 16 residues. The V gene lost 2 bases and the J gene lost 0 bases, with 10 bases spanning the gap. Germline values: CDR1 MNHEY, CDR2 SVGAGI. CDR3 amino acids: CASSYGGGPNTGELFF. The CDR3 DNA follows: TGTGCCAGCAGTTACGGGGGGGGGCCGAACACCGGGGAGCTGTTTTTT.

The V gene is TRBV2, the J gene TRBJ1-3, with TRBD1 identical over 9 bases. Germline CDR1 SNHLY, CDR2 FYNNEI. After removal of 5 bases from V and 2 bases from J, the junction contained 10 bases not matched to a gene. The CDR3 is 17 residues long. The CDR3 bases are TGTGCCAGCAGTCCCCTAAAGGACAGGGGTGCTGGAAACACCATATATTTT. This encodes CASSPLKDRGAGNTIYF. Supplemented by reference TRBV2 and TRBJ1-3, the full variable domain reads EPEVTQTPSHQVTQMGQEVILRCVPISNHLYFYWYRQILGQKVEFLVSFYNNEISEKSEIFDDQFSVERPDGSNFTLKIRSTKLEDSAMYFCASSPLKDRGAGNTIYFGEGSWLTVV.

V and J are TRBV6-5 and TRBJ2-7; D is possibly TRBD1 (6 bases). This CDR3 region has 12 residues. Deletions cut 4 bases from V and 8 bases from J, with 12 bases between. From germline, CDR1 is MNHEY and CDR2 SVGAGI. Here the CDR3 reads CASSFQQGQQYF. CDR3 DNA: TGTGCCAGCAGTTTCCAACAGGGACAGCAGTACTTC.

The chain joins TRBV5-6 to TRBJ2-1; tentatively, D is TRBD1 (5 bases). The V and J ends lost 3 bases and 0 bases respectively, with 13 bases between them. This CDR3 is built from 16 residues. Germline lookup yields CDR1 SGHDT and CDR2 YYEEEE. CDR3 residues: CASSWDLRGSYNEQFF. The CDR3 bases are TGTGCCAGCAGCTGGGATTTAAGGGGCTCCTACAATGAGCAGTTCTTC.

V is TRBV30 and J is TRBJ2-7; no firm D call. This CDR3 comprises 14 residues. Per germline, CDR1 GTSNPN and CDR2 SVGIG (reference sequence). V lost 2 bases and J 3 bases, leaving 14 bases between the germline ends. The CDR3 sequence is CAWSPMRQLYEQYF. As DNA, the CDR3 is TGTGCCTGGAGTCCTATGCGGCAGCTCTACGAGCAGTACTTC.

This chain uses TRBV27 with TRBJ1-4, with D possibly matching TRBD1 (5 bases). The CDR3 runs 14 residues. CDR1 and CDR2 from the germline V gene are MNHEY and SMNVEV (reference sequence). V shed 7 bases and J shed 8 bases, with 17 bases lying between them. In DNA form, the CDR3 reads TGTGCCAGCAAGAAATTTGCAGGGTCGGAAAAACTGTTTTTT. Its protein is CASKKFAGSEKLFF.

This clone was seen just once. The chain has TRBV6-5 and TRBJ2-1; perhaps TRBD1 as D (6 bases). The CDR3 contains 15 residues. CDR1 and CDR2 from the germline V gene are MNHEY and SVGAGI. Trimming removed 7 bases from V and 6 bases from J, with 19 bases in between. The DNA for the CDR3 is TGTGCCAGCAAGAGGTCAGGGGAAGGAGGCAATGAGCAGTTCTTC. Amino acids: CASKRSGEGGNEQFF.

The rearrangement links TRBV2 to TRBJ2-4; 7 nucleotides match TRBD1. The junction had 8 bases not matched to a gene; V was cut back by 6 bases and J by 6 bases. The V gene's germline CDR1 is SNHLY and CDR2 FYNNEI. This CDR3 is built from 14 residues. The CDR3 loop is CASSDRTGSNIQYF. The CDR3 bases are TGTGCCAGCAGCGACAGGACAGGCTCAAACATTCAGTACTTC.

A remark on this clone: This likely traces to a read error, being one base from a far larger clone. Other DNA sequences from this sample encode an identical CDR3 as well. The CDR3 DNA follows: TGTGCCAGCAGCTTATGGACTAGCGGCGAAGATACGCAGTATTTT. Translated, it gives CASSLWTSGEDTQYF. The chain employs TRBV13 and TRBJ2-3; TRBD2 aligns across 10 bases. The V gene's germline CDR1 is PRHDT and CDR2 FYEKMQ (reference sequence). This CDR3 is 15 amino acids long. V lost 2 bases, J lost 5 bases, and 4 bases stayed unmatched.

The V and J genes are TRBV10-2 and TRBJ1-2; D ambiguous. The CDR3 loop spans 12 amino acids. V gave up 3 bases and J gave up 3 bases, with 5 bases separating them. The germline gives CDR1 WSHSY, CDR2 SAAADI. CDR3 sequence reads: CASSDSYYGYTF. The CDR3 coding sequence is TGCGCCAGCAGTGATTCCTACTATGGCTACACCTTC.

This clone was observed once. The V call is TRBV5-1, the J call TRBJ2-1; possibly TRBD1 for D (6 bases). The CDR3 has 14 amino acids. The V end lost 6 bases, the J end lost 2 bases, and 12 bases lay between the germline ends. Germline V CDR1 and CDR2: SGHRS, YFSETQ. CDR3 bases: TGCGCCAGCACCGCGACAGGCACCTACAATGAGCAGTTCTTC. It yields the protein CASTATGTYNEQFF. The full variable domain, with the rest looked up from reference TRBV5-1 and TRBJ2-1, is KAGVTQTPRYLIKTRGQQVTLSCSPISGHRSVSWYQQTPGQGLQFLFEYFSETQRNKGNFPGRFSGRQFSNSRSEMNVSTLELGDSALYLCASTATGTYNEQFFGPGTRLTVL.

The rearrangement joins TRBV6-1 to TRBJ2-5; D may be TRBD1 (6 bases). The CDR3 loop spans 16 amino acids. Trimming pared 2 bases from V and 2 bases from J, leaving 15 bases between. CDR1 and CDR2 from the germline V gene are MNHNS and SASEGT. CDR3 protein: CASSEKGRQAQETQYF. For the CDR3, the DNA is TGTGCCAGCAGTGAAAAAGGGAGACAGGCACAAGAGACCCAGTACTTC.

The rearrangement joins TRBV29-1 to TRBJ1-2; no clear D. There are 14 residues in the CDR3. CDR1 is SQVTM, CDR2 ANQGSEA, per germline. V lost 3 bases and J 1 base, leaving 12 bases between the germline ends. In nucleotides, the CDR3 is TGCAGCGTTGATCCGGGGTCGGGTAACTATGGCTACACCTTC. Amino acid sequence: CSVDPGSGNYGYTF.

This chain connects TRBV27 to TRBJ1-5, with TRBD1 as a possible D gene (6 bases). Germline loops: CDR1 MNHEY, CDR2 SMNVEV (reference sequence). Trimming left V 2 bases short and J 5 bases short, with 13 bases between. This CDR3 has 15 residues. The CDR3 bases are TGTGCCAGCAGTTTAAGACGGGGGGCCCATCAGCCCCAGCATTTT. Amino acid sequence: CASSLRRGAHQPQHF.

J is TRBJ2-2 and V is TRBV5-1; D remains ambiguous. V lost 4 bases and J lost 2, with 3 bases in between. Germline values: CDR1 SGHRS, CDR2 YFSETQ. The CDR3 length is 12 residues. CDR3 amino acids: CASSRNTGELFF. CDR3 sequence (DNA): TGCGCCAGCAGCCGTAACACCGGGGAGCTGTTTTTT.

The CDR3 spells CAWSVLNEQFF. The CDR3 DNA sequence: TGTGCCTGGAGTGTACTCAATGAGCAGTTCTTC. This chain connects TRBV30 to TRBJ2-1; no reliable D call. Germline assignment: CDR1 GTSNPN and CDR2 SVGIG (reference sequence). Trimming cost V 0 bases and J 6 bases, with 3 bases left between them. The CDR3 has 11 amino acids.

CDR3 in amino acids: CASSLPGGRYSNQPQHF. CDR3 coding DNA: TGTGCCAGCAGCTTACCAGGGGGGCGGTATAGCAATCAGCCCCAGCATTTT. The rearrangement uses TRBV7-2 and TRBJ1-5, with 7 bases that match TRBD1. Germline values: CDR1 SGHTA, CDR2 FQGNSA. The CDR3 length is 17 residues. The ends lost 2 bases at V and 0 bases at J; junction bases unmatched: 7.

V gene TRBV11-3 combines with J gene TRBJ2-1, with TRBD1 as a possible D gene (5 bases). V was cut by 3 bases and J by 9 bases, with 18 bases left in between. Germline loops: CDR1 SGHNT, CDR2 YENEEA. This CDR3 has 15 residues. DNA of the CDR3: TGTGCCAGCAGCTTTTATAGCACGACAGAACTTGAGCAGTTCTTC. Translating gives CASSFYSTTELEQFF.

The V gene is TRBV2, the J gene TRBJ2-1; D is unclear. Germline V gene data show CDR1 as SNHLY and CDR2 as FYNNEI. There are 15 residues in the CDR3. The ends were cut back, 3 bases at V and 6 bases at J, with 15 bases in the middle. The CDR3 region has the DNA TGTGCCAGCAGTGACAGGCAGGCCCTTGGCAATGAGCAGTTCTTC. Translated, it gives CASSDRQALGNEQFF.